The 5 T cell receptor beta chains below were found in one sample sequenced in a study of CD8 T cells in ankylosing spondylitis. TCRdb itself ran the 5' RACE reads through MiXCR, one entry per CDR3 protein. This repertoire shows a few hundred thousand distinct CDR3 sequences, roughly 10% found once; its top ten account for roughly 9.2%. The source material was blood, either unsorted or a sorted T cell fraction (not recorded which). These receptor sequences come from a female donor with ankylosing spondylitis or in good health (not recorded which).

The chain joins TRBV20-1 to TRBJ1-3; D possibly corresponds to TRBD1 (6 bases). Per the germline V gene, CDR1 is DFQATT and CDR2 is SNEGSKA (reference sequence). Trimming shortened V by 1 base and J by 4 bases, and 17 bases separated the two germline ends. CDR3 length equals 16 residues. The CDR3 is CSARAQGGGLGNTIYF. CDR3 nucleotides: TGCAGTGCTAGAGCACAAGGGGGGGGCCTGGGAAACACCATATATTTT.

This clonotype occurred a few times. V and J are TRBV3-1 and TRBJ2-1; D may correspond to TRBD1 or TRBD2 (6 bases each). The CDR3 spans 15 residues. Germline CDR1 is LGHDT and CDR2 is YNNKEL (reference sequence). V was pared by 4 bases and J by 8 bases, with 18 bases between. This CDR3 reads CASSPLRGAPDEQFF. In DNA form, the CDR3 reads TGTGCCAGCAGCCCCCTTAGGGGGGCCCCCGATGAGCAGTTCTTC.

This clonotype came up many times. The chain employs TRBV12-3 or TRBV12-4 and TRBJ2-2; 7 nucleotides line up with TRBD2. The CDR3 runs 15 residues. V was pared by 5 bases and J by 5 bases, with 8 bases of the junction left unmatched. CDR3 DNA sequence: TGTGCCAGCAGTCCCCCGGGGAGGGAAACCGGGGAGCTGTTTTTT. Its protein is CASSPPGRETGELFF.

This clonotype was seen many times. One end of the junction does not line up with germline, which may come from a read error. V gene TRBV7-7 combines with J gene TRBJ2-1, with TRBD1 matching 9 bases. Germline V gene lookup returns CDR1 SSHAT and CDR2 FNYEAQ (reference sequence). CDR3 length: 13 residues. CDR3 coding DNA: TGCGCCAGCAGCTTGGACAGGGGCAATGAGCAGTTCTTC. It is translated as CASSLDRGNEQFF.

The sample holds one count of this clonotype. At one end, the junction sequence differs from germline, possibly due to a read error. This chain links TRBV5-4 with TRBJ2-1; 8 positions match TRBD2. CDR1 and CDR2 (germline): SGHNT, YYREEE (reference sequence). The length of the CDR3 is 14 residues. The CDR3, as DNA: TGTGCCAGCAGCTTTACTAGCGGCGGGGGTGAGCATTTCTTC. It encodes CASSFTSGGGEHFF.